The T cell receptor beta chain under discussion was sequenced for a study of shared clonotypes between healthy human individuals. Study context: Each donor had three CD4 naive, three CD4 memory, two CD8 naive and one CD8 memory plate.

The ends were cut back, 1 base at V and 2 bases at J, with 18 bases in the middle. This CDR3 is 18 amino acids long. The germline V gene has CDR1 SEHNR and CDR2 FQNEAQ (reference sequence). The method was immunoSEQ multiplex PCR; TCRdb's version includes in-frame clones alone and lacks a portion of them. The sample holds 1,500,000 or so clones, approximately 96% seen once. As concerns this clone: The antigen is undetermined.

Findings of the study overall: Researchers sampled blood only, noting tissue repertoires likely differ. Sharing across a handful of donors was seen in 4% to 5.5% of naive CD4 clonotypes.

The rearrangement links TRBV7-9 to TRBJ2-1; TRBD2 is a possible D gene (5 bases). The sequenced material came from naive CD4+ T cells sorted from blood. The subset denotes: CD45RA+ positively selected. This sequence originates from a man aged 25-45 years in good health. This chain's CDR3 is CASSLEFKGGLTYNEQFF. The CDR3 bases are TGTGCCAGCAGCTTAGAATTCAAGGGCGGGCTGACCTACAATGAGCAGTTCTTC. Complete variable domain (other parts from reference TRBV7-9 and TRBJ2-1): DTGVSQNPRHKITKRGQNVTFRCDPISEHNRLYWYRQTLGQGPEFLTYFQNEAQLEKSRLLSDRFSAERPKGSFSTLEIQRTEQGDSAMYLCASSLEFKGGLTYNEQFFGPGTRLTVL.